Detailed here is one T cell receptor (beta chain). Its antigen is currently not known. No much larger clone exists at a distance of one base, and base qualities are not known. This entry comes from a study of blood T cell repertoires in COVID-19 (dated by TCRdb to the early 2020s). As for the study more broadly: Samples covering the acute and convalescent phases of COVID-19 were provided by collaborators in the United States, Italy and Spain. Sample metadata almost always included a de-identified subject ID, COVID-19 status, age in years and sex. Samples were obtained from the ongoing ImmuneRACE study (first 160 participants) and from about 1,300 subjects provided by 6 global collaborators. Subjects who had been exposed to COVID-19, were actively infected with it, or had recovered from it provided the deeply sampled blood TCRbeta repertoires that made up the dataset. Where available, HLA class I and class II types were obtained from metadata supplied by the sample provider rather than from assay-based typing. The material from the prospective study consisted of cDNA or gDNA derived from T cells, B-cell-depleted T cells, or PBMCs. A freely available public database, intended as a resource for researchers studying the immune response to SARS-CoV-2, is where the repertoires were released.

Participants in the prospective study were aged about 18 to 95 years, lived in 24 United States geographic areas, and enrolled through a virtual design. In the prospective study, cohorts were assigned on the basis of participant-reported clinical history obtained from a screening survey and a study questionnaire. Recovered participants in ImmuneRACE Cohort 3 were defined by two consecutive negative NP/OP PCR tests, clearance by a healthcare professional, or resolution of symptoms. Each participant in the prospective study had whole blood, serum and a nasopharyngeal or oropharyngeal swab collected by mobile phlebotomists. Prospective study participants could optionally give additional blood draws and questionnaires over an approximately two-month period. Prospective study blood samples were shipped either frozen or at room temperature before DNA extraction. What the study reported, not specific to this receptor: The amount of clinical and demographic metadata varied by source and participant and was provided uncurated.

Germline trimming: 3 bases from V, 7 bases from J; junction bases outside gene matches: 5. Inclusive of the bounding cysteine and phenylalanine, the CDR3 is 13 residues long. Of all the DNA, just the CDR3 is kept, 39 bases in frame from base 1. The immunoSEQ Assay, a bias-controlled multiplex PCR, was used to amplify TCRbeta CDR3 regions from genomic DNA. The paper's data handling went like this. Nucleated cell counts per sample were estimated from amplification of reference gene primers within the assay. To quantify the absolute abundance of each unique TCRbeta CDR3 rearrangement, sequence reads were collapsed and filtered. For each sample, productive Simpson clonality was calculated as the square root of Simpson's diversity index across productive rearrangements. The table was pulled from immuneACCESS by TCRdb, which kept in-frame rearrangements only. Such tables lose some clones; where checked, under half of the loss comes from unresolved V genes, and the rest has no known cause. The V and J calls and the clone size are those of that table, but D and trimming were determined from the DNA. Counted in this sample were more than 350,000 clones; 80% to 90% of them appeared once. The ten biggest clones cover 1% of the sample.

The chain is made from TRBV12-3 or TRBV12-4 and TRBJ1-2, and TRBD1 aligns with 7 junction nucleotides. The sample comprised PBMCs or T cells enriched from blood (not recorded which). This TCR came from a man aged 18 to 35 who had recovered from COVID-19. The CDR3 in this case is CASSFKGAGGYTF. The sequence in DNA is TGTGCCAGCAGTTTCAAGGGGGCGGGTGGCTACACCTTC.